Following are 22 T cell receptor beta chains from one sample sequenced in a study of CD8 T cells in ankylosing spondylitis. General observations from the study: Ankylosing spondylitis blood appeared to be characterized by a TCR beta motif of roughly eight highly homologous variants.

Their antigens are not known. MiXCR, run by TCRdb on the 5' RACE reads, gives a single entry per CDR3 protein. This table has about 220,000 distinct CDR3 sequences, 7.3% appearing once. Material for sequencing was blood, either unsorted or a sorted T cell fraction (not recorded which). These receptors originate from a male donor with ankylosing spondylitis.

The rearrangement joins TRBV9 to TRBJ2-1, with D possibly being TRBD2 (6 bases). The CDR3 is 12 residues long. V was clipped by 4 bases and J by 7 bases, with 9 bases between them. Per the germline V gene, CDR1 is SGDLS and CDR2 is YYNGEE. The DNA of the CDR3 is TGTGCCAGCAGCATCCGGGGGAATGAGCAGTTCTTC. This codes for CASSIRGNEQFF.

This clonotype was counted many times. The chain's CDR3 is CASSRITGNSGNTIYF. The CDR3, as DNA: TGCGCCAGCAGCCGGATAACAGGGAACTCTGGAAACACCATATATTTT. The chain has TRBV4-1 and TRBJ1-3, with D maybe TRBD1 (6 bases). The CDR3 sequence is 16 residues long. With 4 bases removed from V and 0 bases from J, the gap between germline ends came to 13 bases. Germline V gives CDR1 MGHRA, CDR2 YSYEKL.

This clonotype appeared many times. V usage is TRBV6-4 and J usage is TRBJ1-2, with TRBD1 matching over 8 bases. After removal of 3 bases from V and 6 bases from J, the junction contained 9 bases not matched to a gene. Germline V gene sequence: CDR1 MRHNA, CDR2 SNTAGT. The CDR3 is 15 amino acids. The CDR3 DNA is TGTGCCAGCAGTGAGCGTGGGACAGGATCGAATGGCTACACCTTC. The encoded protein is CASSERGTGSNGYTF.

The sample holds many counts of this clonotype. The CDR3 is CASSSTGTLVGETQYF. CDR3 nucleotide sequence: TGTGCCAGCAGCTCGACCGGGACGCTGGTGGGAGAGACCCAGTACTTC. The chain uses TRBV7-2 and TRBJ2-5; D tentatively reads TRBD1 or TRBD2 (5 bases each). The germline V gene encodes CDR1 SGHTA and CDR2 FQGNSA. V lost 4 bases and J 4 bases, leaving 19 bases between the germline ends. This CDR3 spans 16 amino acids. The full variable domain, rest sourced from reference TRBV7-2 and TRBJ2-5, is GAGVSQSPSNKVTEKGKDVELRCDPISGHTALYWYRQSLGQGLEFLIYFQGNSAPDKSGLPSDRFSAERTGGSVSTLTIQRTQQEDSAVYLCASSSTGTLVGETQYFGPGTRLLVL.

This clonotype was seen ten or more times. The DNA for the CDR3 is TGTGCCAGCAGTGCTTGGGAGACCCAGTACTTC. Translation gives CASSAWETQYF. V usage is TRBV6-5 and J usage is TRBJ2-5; D is ambiguous. Germline CDR1 and CDR2: MNHEY and SVGAGI. The CDR3 loop spans 11 amino acids. The V gene lost 5 bases and the J gene lost 5 bases, with 6 bases spanning the gap.

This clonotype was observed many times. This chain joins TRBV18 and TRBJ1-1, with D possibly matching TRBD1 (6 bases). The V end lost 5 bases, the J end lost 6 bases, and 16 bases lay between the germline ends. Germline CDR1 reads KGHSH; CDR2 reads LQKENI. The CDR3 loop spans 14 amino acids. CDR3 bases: TGTGCCAGCTCATCACAGGGCCAAACGTCTGAAGCTTTCTTT. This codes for CASSSQGQTSEAFF.

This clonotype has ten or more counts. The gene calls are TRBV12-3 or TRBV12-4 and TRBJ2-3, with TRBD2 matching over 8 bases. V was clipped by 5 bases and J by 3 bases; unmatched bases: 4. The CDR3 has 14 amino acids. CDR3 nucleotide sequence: TGTGCCAGCAGTCCTATAGCGGGAACAGATACGCAGTATTTT. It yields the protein CASSPIAGTDTQYF.

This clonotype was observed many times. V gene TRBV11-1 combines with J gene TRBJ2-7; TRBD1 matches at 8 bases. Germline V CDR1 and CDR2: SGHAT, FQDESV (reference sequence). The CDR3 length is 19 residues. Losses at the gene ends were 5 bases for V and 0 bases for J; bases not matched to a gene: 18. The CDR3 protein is CASSPGSGGLVAVSYEQYF. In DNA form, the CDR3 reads TGTGCCAGCAGCCCCGGGTCAGGGGGCTTGGTAGCCGTCTCCTACGAGCAGTACTTC. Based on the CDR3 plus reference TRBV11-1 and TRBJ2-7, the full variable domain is EAEVAQSPRYKITEKSQAVAFWCDPISGHATLYWYRQILGQGPELLVQFQDESVVDDSQLPKDRFSAERLKGVDSTLKIQPAELGDSAMYLCASSPGSGGLVAVSYEQYFGPGTRLTVT.

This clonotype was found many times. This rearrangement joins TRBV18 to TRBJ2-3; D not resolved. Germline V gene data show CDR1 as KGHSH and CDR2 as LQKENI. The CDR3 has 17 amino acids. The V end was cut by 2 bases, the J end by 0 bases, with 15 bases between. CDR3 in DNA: TGTGCCAGCTCACCAGGTTACCTACCGTTTAGCACAGATACGCAGTATTTT. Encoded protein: CASSPGYLPFSTDTQYF. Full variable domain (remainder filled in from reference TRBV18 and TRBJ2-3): NAGVMQNPRHLVRRRGQEARLRCSPMKGHSHVYWYRQLPEEGLKFMVYLQKENIIDESGMPKERFSAEFPKEGPSILRIQQVVRGDSAAYFCASSPGYLPFSTDTQYFGPGTRLTVL.

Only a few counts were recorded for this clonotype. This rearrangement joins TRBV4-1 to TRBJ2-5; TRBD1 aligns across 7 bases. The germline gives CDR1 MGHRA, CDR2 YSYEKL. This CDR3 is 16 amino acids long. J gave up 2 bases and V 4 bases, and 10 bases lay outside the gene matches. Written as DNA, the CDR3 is TGCGCCAGCAGCCCGAGACCCGGGACAGCTCAAGAGACCCAGTACTTC. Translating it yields CASSPRPGTAQETQYF.

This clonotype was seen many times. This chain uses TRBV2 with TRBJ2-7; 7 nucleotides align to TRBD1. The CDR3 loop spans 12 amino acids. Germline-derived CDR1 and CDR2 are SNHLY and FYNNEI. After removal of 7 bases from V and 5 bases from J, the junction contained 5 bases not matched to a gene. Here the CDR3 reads CASTRGTHEQYF. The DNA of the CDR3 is TGTGCCAGCACCAGGGGGACCCACGAGCAGTACTTC. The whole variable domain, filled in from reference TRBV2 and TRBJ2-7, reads EPEVTQTPSHQVTQMGQEVILRCVPISNHLYFYWYRQILGQKVEFLVSFYNNEISEKSEIFDDQFSVERPDGSNFTLKIRSTKLEDSAMYFCASTRGTHEQYFGPGTRLTVT.

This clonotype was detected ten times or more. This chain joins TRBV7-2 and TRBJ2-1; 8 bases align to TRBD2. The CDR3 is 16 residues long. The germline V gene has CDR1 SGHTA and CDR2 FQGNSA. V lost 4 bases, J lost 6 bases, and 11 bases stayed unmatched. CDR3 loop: CASSSYSGIPANEQFF. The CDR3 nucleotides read TGTGCCAGCAGCTCCTATAGCGGGATTCCGGCCAATGAGCAGTTCTTC.

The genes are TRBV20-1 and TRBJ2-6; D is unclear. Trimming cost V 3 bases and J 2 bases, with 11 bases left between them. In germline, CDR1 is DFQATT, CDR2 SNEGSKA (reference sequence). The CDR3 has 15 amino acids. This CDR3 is CSASGRATGANVLTF. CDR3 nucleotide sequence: TGCAGTGCTAGCGGCCGGGCCACTGGGGCCAACGTCCTGACTTTC.

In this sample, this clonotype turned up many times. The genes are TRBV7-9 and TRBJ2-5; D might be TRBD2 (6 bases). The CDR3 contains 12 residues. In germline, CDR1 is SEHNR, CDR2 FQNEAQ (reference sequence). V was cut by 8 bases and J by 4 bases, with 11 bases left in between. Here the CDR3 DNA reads TGTGCCAGCTCTAGCGTAGGAGAGACCCAGTACTTC. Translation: CASSSVGETQYF.

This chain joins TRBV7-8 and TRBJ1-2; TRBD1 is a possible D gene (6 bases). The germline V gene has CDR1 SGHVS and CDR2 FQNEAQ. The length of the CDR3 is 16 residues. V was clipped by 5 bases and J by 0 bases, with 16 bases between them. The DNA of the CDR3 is TGTGCCAGCAGCACCCAGCAGGGGCGATCTAACTATGGCTACACCTTC. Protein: CASSTQQGRSNYGYTF.

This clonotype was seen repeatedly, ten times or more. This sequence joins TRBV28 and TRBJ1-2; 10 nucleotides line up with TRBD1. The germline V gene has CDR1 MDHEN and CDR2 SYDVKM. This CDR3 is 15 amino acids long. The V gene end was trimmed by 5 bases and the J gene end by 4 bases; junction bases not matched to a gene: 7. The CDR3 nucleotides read TGTGCCAGCAGTCTCCGGACAGGGGGGGGCTATGGCTACACCTTC. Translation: CASSLRTGGGYGYTF.

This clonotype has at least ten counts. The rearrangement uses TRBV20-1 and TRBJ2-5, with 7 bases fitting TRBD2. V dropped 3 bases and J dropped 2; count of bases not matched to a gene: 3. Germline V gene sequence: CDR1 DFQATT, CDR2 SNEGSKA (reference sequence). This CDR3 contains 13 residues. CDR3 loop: CSARGGRQETQYF. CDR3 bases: TGCAGTGCTAGGGGAGGGAGACAAGAGACCCAGTACTTC.

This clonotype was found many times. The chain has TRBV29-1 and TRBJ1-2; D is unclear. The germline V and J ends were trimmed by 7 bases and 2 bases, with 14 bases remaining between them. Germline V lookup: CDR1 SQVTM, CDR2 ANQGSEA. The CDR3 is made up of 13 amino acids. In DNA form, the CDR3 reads TGCAGCGACGGGCCAGACCCGAACTATGGCTACACCTTC. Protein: CSDGPDPNYGYTF.

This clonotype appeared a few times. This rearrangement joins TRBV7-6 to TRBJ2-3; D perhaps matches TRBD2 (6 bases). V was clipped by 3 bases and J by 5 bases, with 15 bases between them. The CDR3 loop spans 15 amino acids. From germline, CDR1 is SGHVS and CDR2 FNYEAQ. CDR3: CASSLGGGALDTQYF. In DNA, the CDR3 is TGTGCCAGCAGCTTGGGAGGCGGCGCGTTAGATACGCAGTATTTT.

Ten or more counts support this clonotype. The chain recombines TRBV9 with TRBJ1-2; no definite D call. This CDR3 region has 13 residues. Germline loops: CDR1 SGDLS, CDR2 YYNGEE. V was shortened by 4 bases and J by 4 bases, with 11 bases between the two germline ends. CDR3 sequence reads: CASSRTVVYGYTF. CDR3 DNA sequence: TGTGCCAGCAGCAGGACGGTCGTCTATGGCTACACCTTC. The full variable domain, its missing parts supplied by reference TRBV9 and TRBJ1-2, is DSGVTQTPKHLITATGQRVTLRCSPRSGDLSVYWYQQSLDQGLQFLIQYYNGEERAKGNILERFSAQQFPDLHSELNLSSLELGDSALYFCASSRTVVYGYTFGSGTRLTVV.

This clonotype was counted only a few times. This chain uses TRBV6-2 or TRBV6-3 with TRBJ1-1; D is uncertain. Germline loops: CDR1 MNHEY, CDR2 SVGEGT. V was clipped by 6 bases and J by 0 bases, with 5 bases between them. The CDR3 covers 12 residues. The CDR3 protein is CASRRVNTEAFF. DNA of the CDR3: TGTGCCAGCAGGAGGGTGAACACTGAAGCTTTCTTT.

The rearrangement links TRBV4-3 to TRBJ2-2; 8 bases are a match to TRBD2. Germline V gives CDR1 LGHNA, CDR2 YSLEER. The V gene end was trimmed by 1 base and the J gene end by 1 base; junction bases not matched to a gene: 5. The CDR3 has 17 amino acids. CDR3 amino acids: CASSQGLAGQNTGELFF. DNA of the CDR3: TGCGCCAGCAGCCAAGGGCTAGCGGGTCAGAACACCGGGGAGCTGTTTTTT.